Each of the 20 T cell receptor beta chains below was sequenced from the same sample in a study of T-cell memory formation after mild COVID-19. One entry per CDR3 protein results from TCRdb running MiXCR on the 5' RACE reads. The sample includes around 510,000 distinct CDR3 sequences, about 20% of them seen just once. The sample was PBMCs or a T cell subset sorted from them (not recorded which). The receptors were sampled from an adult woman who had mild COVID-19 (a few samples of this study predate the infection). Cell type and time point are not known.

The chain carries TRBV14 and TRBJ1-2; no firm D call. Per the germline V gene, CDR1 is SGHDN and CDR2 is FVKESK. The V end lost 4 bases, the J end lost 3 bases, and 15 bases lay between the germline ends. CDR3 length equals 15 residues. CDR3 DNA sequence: TGTGCCAGCAGCCTAGGCCCAAGACACGACTATGGCTACACCTTC. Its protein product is CASSLGPRHDYGYTF.

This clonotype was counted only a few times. CDR3 coding DNA: TGCGCCAGCAGCTCGACAGGGGGCATTGATGAGCAGTTCTTC. This sequence encodes CASSSTGGIDEQFF. This chain uses TRBV5-1 with TRBJ2-1, with TRBD1 matching over 10 bases. This CDR3 has 14 residues. Germline trimming cut 3 bases from V and 8 bases from J; bases unmatched to any gene: 5. Germline CDR1 reads SGHRS; CDR2 reads YFSETQ.

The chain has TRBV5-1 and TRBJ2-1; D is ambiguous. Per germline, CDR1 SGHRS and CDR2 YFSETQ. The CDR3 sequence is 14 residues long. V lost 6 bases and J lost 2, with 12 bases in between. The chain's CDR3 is CASMMAETYNEQFF. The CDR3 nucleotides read TGCGCCAGCATGATGGCGGAGACCTACAATGAGCAGTTCTTC.

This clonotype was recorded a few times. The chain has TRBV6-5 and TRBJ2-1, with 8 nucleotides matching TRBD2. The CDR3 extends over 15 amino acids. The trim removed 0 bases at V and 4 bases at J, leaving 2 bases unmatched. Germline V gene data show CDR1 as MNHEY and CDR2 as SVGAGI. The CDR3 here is CASSYSGLDYNEQFF. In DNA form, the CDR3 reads TGTGCCAGCAGTTACTCGGGACTAGATTACAATGAGCAGTTCTTC.

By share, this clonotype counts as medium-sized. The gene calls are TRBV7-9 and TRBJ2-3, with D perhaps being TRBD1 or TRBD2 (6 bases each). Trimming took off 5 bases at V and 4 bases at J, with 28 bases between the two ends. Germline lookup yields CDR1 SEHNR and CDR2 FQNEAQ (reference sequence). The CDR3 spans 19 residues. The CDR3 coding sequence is TGTGCCAGCAGCCCTAGGACAGCTGCCGGGCGGACTACCCCAGATACGCAGTATTTT. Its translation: CASSPRTAAGRTTPDTQYF.

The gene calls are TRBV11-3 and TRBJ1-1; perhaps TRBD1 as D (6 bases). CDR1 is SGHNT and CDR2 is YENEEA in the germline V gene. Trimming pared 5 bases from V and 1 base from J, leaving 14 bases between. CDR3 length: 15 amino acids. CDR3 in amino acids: CASSESGQPNTEAFF. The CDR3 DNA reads TGTGCCAGCAGCGAGAGCGGACAGCCGAACACTGAAGCTTTCTTT.

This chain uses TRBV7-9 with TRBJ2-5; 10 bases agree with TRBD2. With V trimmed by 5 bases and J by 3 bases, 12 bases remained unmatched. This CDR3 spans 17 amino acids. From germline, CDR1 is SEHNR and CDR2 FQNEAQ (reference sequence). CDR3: CASSRPLAGVIEETQYF. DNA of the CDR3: TGTGCCAGCAGCCGCCCTCTAGCGGGAGTTATAGAAGAGACCCAGTACTTC.

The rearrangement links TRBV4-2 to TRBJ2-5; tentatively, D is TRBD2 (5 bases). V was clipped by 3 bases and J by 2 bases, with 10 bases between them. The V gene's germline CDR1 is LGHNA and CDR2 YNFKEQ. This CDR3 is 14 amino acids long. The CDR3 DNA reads TGTGCCAGCAGCCAGGGTCTAGCTCAAGAGACCCAGTACTTC. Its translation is CASSQGLAQETQYF.

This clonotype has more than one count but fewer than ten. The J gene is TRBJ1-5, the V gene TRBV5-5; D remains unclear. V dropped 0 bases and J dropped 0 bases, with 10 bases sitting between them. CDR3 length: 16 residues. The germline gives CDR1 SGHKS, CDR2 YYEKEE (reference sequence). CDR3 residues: CASSLGAVYSNQPQHF. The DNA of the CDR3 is TGTGCCAGCAGCTTGGGGGCAGTTTATAGCAATCAGCCCCAGCATTTT.

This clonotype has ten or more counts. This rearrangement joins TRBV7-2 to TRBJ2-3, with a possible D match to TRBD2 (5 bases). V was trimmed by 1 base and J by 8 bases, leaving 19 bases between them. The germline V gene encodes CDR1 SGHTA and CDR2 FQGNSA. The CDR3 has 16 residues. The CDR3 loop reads CASSLVSGPNGGTQYF. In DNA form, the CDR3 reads TGTGCCAGCAGCTTAGTAAGCGGTCCTAATGGTGGTACGCAGTATTTT. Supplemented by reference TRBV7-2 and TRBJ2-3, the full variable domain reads GAGVSQSPSNKVTEKGKDVELRCDPISGHTALYWYRQSLGQGLEFLIYFQGNSAPDKSGLPSDRFSAERTGGSVSTLTIQRTQQEDSAVYLCASSLVSGPNGGTQYFGPGTRLTVL.

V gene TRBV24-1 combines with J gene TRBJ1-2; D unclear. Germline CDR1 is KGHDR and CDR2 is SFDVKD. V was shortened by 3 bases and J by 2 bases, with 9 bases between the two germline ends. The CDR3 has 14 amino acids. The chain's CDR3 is CATSDADTNYGYTF. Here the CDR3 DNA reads TGTGCCACCAGTGATGCCGACACCAACTATGGCTACACCTTC.

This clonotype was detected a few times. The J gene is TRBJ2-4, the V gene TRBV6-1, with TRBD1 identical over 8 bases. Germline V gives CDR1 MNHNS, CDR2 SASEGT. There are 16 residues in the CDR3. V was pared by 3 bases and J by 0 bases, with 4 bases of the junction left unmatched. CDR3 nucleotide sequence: TGTGCCAGCAGTGAGCGACAGGGGCTAGCCAAAAACATTCAGTACTTC. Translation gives CASSERQGLAKNIQYF.

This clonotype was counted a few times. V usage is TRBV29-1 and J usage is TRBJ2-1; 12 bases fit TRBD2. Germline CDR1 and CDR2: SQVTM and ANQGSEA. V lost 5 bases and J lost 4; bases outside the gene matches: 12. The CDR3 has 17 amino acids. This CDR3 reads CSVWGLAGGLGYNEQFF. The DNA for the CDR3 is TGCAGCGTTTGGGGCCTAGCGGGAGGGCTTGGGTACAATGAGCAGTTCTTC.

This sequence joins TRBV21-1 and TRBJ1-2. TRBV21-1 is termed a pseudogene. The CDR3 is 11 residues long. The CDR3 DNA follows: TGTGCCAGCAGCAAACCCCGTGACTACACCTTC. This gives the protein CASSKPRDYTF.

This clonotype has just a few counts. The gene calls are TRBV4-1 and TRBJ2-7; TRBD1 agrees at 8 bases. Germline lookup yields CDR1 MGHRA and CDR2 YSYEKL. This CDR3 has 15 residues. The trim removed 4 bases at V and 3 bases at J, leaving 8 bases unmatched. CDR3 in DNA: TGCGCCAGCAGCCGGGGGACAGGATCAGACTACGAGCAGTACTTC. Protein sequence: CASSRGTGSDYEQYF.

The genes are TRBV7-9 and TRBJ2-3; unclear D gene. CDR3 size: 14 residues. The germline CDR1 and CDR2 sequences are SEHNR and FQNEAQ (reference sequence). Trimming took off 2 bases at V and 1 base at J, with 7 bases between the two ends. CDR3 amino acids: CASSLISGTDTQYF. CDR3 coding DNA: TGTGCCAGCAGCTTAATCTCGGGCACAGATACGCAGTATTTT.

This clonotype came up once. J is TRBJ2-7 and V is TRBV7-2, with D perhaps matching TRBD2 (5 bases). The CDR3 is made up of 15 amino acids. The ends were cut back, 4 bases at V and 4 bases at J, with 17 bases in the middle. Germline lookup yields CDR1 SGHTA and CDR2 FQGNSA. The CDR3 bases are TGTGCCAGCAGCTCCAACGCCGGGATTCTATACGAGCAGTACTTC. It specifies CASSSNAGILYEQYF.

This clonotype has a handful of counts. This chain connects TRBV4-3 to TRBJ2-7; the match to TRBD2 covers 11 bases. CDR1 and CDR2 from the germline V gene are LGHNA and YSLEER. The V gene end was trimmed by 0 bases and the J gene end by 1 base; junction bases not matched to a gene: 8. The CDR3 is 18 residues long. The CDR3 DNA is TGCGCCAGCAGCCAAGAGGCTAGCGGGAGGCCAGTATCCTACGAGCAGTACTTC. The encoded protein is CASSQEASGRPVSYEQYF.

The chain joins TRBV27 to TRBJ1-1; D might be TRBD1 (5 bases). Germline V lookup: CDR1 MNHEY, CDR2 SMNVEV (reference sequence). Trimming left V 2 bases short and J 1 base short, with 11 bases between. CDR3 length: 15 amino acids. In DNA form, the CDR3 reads TGTGCCAGCAGTTTAGGCTGGGGGTCGAACACTGAAGCTTTCTTT. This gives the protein CASSLGWGSNTEAFF.

CDR3 sequence reads: CASSPRPGNQPQHF. The DNA for the CDR3 is TGTGCCAGCAGCCCAAGACCCGGAAATCAGCCCCAGCATTTT. This sequence joins TRBV7-2 and TRBJ1-5; D remains unclear. CDR3 length: 14 amino acids. Trimming pared 5 bases from V and 4 bases from J, leaving 12 bases between. Germline V lookup: CDR1 SGHTA, CDR2 FQGNSA.